This entry is about one T cell receptor beta chain. The entry originates in a study of blood T cell repertoires in COVID-19. On the study more broadly: The United States, Italy and Spain supplied acute and convalescent COVID-19 samples.

The germline V gene encodes CDR1 KGHSH and CDR2 LQKENI. This CDR3 has 14 amino acids. V was cut by 3 bases and J by 0 bases, with 8 bases left in between. In the authors' workflow: The authors estimated nucleated cell counts from reference gene primer amplification. Produced via immunoSEQ multiplex PCR; TCRdb's table is partial and in-frame only. For V, J and clone size, that table is used; D and trimming come from the DNA. The table lists around 700,000 clones, just under 90% of them singletons. This receptor was identified in a woman younger than 35 with acute or convalescent COVID-19. The sample taken for sequencing was peripheral blood. The chain recombines TRBV18 with TRBJ1-1; tentatively, D is TRBD1 (5 bases). In DNA form, the CDR3 reads TGTGCCAGCTCACCGTTAGGGGTGAACACTGAAGCTTTCTTT. Translated, it gives CASSPLGVNTEAFF.